This T cell receptor beta chain was retrieved from a study of OX40 agonist ivuxolimab in advanced cancers. The germline gives CDR1 SGHTA, CDR2 FQGNSA. This CDR3 is 15 amino acids long. The V end was cut by 1 base, the J end by 4 bases, with 11 bases between. Clones were read by immunoSEQ multiplex PCR, and TCRdb kept only the in-frame ones, dropping some. The sample includes tens of thousands of clones, about 80% seen only once; the top ten take approximately 3.9%. This clone was observed once. Sequencing used CD4+ or CD8+ T cells sorted from blood, obtained in a trial of the OX40 agonist ivuxolimab. The clonotype comes from an adult with an advanced solid tumor such as melanoma, head and neck, liver or kidney cancer. This sequence joins TRBV7-2 and TRBJ1-5, with no clear D. CDR3 protein: CASSLVLGGNQPQHF. CDR3 DNA: TGTGCCAGCAGCTTAGTATTAGGTGGAAATCAGCCCCAGCATTTT.